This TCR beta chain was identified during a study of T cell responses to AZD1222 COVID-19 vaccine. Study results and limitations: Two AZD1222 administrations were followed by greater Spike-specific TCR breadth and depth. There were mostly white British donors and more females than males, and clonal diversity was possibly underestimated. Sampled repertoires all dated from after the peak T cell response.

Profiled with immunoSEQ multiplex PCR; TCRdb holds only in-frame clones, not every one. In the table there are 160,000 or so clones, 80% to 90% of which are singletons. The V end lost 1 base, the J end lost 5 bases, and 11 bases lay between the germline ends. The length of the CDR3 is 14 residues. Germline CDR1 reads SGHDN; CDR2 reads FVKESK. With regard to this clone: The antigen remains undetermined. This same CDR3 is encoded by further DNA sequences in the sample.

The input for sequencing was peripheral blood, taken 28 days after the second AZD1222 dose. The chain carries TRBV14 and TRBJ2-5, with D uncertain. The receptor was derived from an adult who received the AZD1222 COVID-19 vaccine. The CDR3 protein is CASSQGARSETQYF. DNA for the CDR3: TGTGCCAGCAGCCAAGGAGCGCGGTCCGAGACCCAGTACTTC.